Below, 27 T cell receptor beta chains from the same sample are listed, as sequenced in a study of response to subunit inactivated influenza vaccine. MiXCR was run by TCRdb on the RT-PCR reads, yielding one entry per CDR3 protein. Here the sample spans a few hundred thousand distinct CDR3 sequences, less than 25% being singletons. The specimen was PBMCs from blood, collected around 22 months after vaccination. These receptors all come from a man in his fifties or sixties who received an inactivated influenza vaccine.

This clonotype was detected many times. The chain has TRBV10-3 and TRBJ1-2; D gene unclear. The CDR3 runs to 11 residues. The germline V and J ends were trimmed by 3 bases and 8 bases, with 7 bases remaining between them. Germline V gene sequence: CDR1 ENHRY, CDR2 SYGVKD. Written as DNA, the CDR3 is TGTGCCATCAGTGACGGGGTCGGCTACACCTTC. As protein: CAISDGVGYTF.

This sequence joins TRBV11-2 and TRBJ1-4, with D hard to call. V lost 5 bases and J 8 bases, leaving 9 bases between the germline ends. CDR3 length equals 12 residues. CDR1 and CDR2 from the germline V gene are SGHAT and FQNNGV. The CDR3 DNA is TGTGCCAGCAGCCACGCGGGGGAAAAACTGTTTTTT. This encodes CASSHAGEKLFF.

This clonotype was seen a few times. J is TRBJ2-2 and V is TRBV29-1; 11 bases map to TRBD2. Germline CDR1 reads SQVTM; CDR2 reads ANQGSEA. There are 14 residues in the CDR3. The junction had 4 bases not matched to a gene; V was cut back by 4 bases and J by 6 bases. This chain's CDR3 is CSVGLAGGSGELFF. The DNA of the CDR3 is TGCAGCGTTGGGCTAGCGGGAGGCTCCGGGGAGCTGTTTTTT.

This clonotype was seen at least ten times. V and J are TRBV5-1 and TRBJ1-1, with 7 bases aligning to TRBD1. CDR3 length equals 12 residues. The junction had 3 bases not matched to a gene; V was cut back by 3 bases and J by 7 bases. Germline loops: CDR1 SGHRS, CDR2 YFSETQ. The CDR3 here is CASSYQGGEAFF. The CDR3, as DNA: TGCGCCAGCAGCTATCAGGGGGGTGAAGCTTTCTTT.

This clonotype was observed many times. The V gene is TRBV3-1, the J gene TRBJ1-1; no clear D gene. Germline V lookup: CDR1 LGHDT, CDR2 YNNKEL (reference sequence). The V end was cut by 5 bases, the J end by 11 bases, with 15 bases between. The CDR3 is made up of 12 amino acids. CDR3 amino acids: CASSYPEEMAFF. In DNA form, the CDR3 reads TGTGCCAGCAGCTATCCTGAGGAGATGGCTTTCTTT.

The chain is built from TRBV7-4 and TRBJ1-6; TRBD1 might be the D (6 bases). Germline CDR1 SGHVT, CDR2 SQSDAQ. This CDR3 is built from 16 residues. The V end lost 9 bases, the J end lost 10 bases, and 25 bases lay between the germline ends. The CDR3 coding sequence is TGTGCCAGAACTAATGGGACACGCGTCTACGACTCACCCCTCCACTTT. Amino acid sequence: CARTNGTRVYDSPLHF.

The CDR3 region is CASSLSGITYNEQFF. The CDR3 coding sequence is TGTGCCAGCAGCTTGTCAGGGATAACCTACAATGAGCAGTTCTTC. The rearrangement uses TRBV5-6 and TRBJ2-1; perhaps TRBD1 as D (5 bases). The CDR3 is 15 residues long. The V gene's germline CDR1 is SGHDT and CDR2 YYEEEE. The V and J ends lost 1 base and 2 bases respectively, with 10 bases between them.

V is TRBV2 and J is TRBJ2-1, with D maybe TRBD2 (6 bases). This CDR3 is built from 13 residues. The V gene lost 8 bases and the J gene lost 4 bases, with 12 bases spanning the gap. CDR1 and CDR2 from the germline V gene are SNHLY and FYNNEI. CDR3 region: CASETSTYNEQFF. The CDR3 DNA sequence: TGTGCCAGCGAGACTAGTACGTACAATGAGCAGTTCTTC.

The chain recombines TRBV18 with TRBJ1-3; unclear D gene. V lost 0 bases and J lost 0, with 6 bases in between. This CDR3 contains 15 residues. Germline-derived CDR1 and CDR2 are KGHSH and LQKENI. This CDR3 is CASSPPSSSGNTIYF. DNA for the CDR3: TGTGCCAGCTCACCACCGAGCAGCTCTGGAAACACCATATATTTT.

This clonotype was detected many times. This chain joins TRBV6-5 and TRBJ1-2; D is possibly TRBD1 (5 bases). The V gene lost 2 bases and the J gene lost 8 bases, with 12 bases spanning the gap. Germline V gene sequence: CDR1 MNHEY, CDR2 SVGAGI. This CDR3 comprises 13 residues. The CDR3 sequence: CASSYAQGRGYTF. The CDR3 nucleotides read TGTGCCAGCAGTTACGCCCAGGGCCGAGGCTACACCTTC.

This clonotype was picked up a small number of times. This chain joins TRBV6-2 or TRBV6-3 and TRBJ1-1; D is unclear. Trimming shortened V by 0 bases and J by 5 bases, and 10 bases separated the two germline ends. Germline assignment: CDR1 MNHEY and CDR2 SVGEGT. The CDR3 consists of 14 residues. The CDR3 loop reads CASSYSVGWTEAFF. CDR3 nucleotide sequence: TGTGCCAGCAGTTACTCGGTGGGCTGGACTGAAGCTTTCTTT.

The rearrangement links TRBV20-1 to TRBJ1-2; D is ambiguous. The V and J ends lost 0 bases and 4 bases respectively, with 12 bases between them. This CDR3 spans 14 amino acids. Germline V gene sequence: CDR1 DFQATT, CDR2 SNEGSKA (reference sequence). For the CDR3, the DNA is TGCAGTGCTAGAGATCCGGGATTTAGCTATGGCTACACCTTC. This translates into CSARDPGFSYGYTF.

The CDR3 here is CASSPVWPAEAFF. The CDR3 bases are TGTGCCAGCAGTCCCGTCTGGCCAGCTGAAGCTTTCTTT. The rearrangement uses TRBV28 and TRBJ1-1; D ambiguous. The V end lost 5 bases, the J end lost 6 bases, and 13 bases lay between the germline ends. Per germline, CDR1 MDHEN and CDR2 SYDVKM. The CDR3 is made up of 13 amino acids. Combining the CDR3 with reference TRBV28 and TRBJ1-1 gives the whole variable domain DVKVTQSSRYLVKRTGEKVFLECVQDMDHENMFWYRQDPGLGLRLIYFSYDVKMKEKGDIPEGYSVSREKKERFSLILESASTNQTSMYLCASSPVWPAEAFFGQGTRLTVV.

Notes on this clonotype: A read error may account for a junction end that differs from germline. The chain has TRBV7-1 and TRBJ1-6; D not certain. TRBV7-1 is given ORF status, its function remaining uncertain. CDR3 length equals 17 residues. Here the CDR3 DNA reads TGTGCCAGCAGACATCCCGCGACGGCGGCCTGGGGATCACCCCTTCACTTT. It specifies CASRHPATAAWGSPLHF.

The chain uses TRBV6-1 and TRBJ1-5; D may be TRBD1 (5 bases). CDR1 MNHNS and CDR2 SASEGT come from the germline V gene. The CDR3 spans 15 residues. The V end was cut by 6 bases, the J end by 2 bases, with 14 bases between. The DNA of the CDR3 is TGTGCCAGCAGAAATCAGGGTATTGGCAATCAGCCCCAGCATTTT. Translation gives CASRNQGIGNQPQHF.

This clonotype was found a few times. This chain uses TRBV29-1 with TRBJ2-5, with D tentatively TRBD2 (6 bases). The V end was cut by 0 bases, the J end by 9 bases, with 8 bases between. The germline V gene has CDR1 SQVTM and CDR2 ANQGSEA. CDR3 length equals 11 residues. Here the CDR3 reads CSVEDGGAQYF. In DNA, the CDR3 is TGCAGCGTTGAAGATGGCGGGGCCCAGTACTTC.

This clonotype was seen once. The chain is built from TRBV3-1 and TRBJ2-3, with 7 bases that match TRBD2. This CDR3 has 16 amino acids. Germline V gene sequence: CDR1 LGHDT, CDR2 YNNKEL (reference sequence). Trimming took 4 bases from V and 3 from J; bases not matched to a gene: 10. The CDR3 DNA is TGTGCCAGCAGCCGATCGGTCGGGACTACAACAGATACGCAGTATTTT. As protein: CASSRSVGTTTDTQYF.

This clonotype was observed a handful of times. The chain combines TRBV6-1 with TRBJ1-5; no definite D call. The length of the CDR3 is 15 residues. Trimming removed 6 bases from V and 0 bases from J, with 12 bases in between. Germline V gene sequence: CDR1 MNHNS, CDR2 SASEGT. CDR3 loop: CASRPSKNSNQPQHF. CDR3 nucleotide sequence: TGTGCCAGCAGGCCTAGTAAAAATAGCAATCAGCCCCAGCATTTT.

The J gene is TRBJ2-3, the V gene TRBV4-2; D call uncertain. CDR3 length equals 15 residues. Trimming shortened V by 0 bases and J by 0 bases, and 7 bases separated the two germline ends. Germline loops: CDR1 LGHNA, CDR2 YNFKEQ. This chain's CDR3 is CASSQELDSTDTQYF. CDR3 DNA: TGTGCCAGCAGCCAAGAACTTGATAGCACAGATACGCAGTATTTT.

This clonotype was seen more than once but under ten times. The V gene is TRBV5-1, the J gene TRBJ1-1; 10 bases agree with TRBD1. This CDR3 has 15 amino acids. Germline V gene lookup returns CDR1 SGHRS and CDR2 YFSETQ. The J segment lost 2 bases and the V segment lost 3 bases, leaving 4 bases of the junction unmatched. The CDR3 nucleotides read TGCGCCAGCAGCTGGGGACAGGGGACTAACACTGAAGCTTTCTTT. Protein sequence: CASSWGQGTNTEAFF. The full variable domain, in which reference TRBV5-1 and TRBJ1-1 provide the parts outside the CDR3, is KAGVTQTPRYLIKTRGQQVTLSCSPISGHRSVSWYQQTPGQGLQFLFEYFSETQRNKGNFPGRFSGRQFSNSRSEMNVSTLELGDSALYLCASSWGQGTNTEAFFGQGTRLTVV.

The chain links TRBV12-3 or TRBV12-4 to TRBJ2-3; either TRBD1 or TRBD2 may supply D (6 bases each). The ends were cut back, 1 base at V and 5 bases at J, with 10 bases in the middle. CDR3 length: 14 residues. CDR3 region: CASSLEQGGDTQYF. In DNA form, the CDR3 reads TGTGCCAGCAGTTTAGAACAGGGAGGAGATACGCAGTATTTT.

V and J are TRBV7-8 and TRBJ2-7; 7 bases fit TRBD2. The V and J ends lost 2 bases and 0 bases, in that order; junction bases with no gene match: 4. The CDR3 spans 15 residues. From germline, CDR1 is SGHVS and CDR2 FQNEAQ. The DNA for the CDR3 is TGTGCCAGCAGCTTATCGGGACTATCCTCCTACGAGCAGTACTTC. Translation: CASSLSGLSSYEQYF.

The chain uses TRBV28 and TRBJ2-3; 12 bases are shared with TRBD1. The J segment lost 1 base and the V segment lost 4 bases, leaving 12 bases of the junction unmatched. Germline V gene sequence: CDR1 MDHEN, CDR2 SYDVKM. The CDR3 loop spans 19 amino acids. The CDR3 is CASSSPLRDRGRGTDTQYF. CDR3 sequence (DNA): TGTGCCAGCAGTTCACCCCTACGGGACAGGGGGCGAGGCACAGATACGCAGTATTTT.

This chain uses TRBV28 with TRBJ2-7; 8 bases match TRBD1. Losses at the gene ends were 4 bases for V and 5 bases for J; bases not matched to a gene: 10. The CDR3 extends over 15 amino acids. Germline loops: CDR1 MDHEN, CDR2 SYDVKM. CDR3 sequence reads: CASSSPRTGSHEQYF. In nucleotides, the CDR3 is TGTGCCAGCAGTTCACCAAGGACAGGGAGCCACGAGCAGTACTTC.

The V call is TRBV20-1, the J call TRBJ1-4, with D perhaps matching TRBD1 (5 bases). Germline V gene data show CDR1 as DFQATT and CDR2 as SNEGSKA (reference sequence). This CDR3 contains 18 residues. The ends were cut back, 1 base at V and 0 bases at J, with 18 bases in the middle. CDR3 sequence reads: CSARGAGGRGSTNEKLFF. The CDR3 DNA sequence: TGCAGTGCTAGAGGGGCCGGGGGTAGAGGGTCAACTAATGAAAAACTGTTTTTT.

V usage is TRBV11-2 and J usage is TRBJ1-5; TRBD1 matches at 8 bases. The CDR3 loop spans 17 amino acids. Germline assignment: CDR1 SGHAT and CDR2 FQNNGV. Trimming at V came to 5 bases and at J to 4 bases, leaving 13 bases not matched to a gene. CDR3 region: CASSRRGDRQTNQPQHF. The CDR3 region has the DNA TGTGCCAGCAGCCGCCGTGGGGACAGGCAAACTAATCAGCCCCAGCATTTT. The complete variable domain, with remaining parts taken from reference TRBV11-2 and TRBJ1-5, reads EAGVAQSPRYKIIEKRQSVAFWCNPISGHATLYWYQQILGQGPKLLIQFQNNGVVDDSQLPKDRFSAERLKGVDSTLKIQPAKLEDSAVYLCASSRRGDRQTNQPQHFGDGTRLSIL.

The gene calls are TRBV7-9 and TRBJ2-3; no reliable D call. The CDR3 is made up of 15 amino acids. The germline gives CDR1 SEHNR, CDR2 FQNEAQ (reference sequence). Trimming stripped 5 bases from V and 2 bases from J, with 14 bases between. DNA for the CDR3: TGTGCCAGCAGCCCTAAACGCAGGTACACAGATACGCAGTATTTT. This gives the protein CASSPKRRYTDTQYF.